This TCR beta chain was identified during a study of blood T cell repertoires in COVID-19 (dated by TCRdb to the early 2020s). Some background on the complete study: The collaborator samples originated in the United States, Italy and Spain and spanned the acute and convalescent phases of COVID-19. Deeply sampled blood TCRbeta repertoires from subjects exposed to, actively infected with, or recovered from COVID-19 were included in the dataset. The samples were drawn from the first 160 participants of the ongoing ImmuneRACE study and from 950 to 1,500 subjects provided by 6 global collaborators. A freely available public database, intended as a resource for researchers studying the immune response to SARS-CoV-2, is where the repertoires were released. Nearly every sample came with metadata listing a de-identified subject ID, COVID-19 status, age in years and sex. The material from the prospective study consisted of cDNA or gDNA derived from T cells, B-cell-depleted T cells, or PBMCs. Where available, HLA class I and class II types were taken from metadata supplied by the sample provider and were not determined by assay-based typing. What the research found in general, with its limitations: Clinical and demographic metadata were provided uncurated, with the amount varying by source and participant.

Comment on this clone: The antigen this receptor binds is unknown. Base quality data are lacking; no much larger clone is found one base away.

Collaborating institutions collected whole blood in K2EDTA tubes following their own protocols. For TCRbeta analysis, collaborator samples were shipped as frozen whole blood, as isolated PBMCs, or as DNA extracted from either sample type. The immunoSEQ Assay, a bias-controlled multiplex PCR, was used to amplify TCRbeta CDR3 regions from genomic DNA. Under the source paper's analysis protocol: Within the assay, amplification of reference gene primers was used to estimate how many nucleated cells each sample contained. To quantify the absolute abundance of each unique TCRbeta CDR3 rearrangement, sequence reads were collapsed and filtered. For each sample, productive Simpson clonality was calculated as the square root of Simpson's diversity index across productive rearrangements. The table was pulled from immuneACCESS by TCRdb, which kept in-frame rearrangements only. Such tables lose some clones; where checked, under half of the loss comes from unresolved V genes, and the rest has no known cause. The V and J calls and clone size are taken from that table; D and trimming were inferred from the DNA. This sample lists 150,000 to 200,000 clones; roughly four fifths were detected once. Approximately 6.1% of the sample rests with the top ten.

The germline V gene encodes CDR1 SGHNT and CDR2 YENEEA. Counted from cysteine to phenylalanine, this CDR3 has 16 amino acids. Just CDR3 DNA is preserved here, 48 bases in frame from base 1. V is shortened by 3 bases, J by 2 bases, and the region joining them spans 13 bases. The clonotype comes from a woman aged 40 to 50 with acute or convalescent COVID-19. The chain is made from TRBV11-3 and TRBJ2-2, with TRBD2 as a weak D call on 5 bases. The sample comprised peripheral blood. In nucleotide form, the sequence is TGTGCCAGCAGCTTTGGACTTGGACCCAACACCGGGGAGCTGTTTTTT. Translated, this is CASSFGLGPNTGELFF.